This T cell receptor beta chain was documented in a study of shared clonotypes between healthy human individuals (dated by TCRdb to 2019 to 2021). About the investigation overall: The cohort comprised a couple of women and a few men aged 18 to 49 years. Blood TCR repertoires of 5 or 6 healthy adults were deeply sequenced to estimate repertoire size and the extent of clonotype sharing between individuals. To increase sequencing depth and limit assay-specific biases, different laboratories used diverse techniques to prepare libraries and sequence TCR repertoires. Per donor, leukapheresis produced somewhere between about 0.94 and 9 billion PBMCs. Summary of the overall study and its limitations: Because the study included only a small number of donors, the genetic and exposure-history diversity represented was limited. Sampling was restricted to blood, and TCR repertoires in tissues likely differ from the TCR repertoires found in blood. Pairwise subsampling indicated that sequencing depth was expected to affect the degree of clonotype sharing among donors.

Using the deep immunoSEQ assay, multiplex PCR amplified TCR CDR3 regions from genomic DNA. Genomic DNA extracted from each cell subset was distributed evenly over all wells of several immunoSEQ 96-well plates, and each plate served as one replicate. Each replicate PCR for unsorted PBMC received approximately 300 ng genomic DNA, equal to tens of thousands of T cell genomes. Ten immunoSEQ deep assay plates were used to sequence unsorted PBMC genomic DNA. Purified libraries were measured with a Qubit 3.0 fluorometer, size-checked on a Bioanalyzer 2100, and measured again with the KAPA Library Quantification kit. A separate single-read 150-cycle Illumina NextSeq 550 flow cell was used to sequence each immunoSEQ 96-well plate. The original pipeline was this. Because the immunoSEQ output included only junctional sequences and no quality scores, the filtering could not be the same as the filtering used for full-length reads. Sequences were annotated with PyIR, a Python wrapper for IgBLAST v1.9, and V/J genes and CDR3 were assigned using IMGT germline references. Reads were filtered out if the reads had weak V/J assignments (E-value above 1e-6), no CDR3, stop codons, out-of-frame junctions, or ambiguous translated residues. V3J clonotypes were defined as sequences sharing an identical inferred V gene, J gene, and CDR3 amino acid sequence. Percentage overlap between repertoires was computed as shared unique clonotypes divided by the size of the smaller repertoire. Richness of each repertoire was evaluated using RTK rarefaction, the Chao1 estimator, and Recon v2.1 estimates of unobserved clonotypes. Drawn from immuneACCESS, this table holds only the in-frame rearrangements with V and J called that TCRdb kept. Clones are partly lost; checked studies trace under half to an unresolved V gene and leave the rest unexplained. V and J calls plus clone size are reproduced from that table; the DNA served to infer D and trimming. The sample contains hundreds of thousands of clones, 76% of them found a single time. 13% of the sample is taken by the ten largest.

Healthy HIV-negative adults with no recently reported acute infections or vaccinations were included as donors. Only Caucasian adults living in Nashville, Tennessee, USA were represented among the donors. For unsorted samples, some 87 million PBMCs were counted, and genomic DNA was extracted using the QIAamp DNA Blood Mini kit. Blood was obtained by leukapheresis, after which PBMCs were separated by Ficoll-Histopaque density gradient centrifugation and cryopreserved in liquid nitrogen vapor phase. Relative to germline, V is 0 bases shorter and J is 3 bases shorter, with 8 bases between their ends. The CDR3 covers 15 residues, taking in both the cysteine and the phenylalanine. The kept DNA is CDR3 alone, 45 bases in frame from the first base. For CDR1 and CDR2, the germline V gene lists MNHNS and SASEGT. A few counts support this clone. Its binding antigen is unknown. No base quality information exists; no much larger clone differs at one position.

The sequence was obtained from a woman aged 35 to 49 in good health. Some clones in this sample may be carry-over from other donors' samples. The sequencing input was PBMCs. The chain couples TRBV6-1 to TRBJ2-2; a confident D gene designation cannot be given. The CDR3 region: CASSEALRYTGELFF. The nucleotide sequence is given as TGTGCCAGCAGTGAAGCACTCAGGTACACCGGGGAGCTGTTTTTT.